This TCR beta chain was recovered during a study of shared clonotypes between healthy human individuals (dated by TCRdb to 2018 to 2020). Study-level background: A few men and a couple of women, aged 18 to 49 years, made up the cohort. For each donor, CD4 naive and CD4 memory were each run on three plates, CD8 naive on two plates, and CD8 memory on one plate. The study deeply sequenced blood TCR repertoires of about five healthy adults to estimate repertoire size and the extent of clonotype sharing between individuals. To increase sequencing depth and limit assay-specific biases, TCR repertoire library preparation and sequencing were carried out by different laboratories using diverse techniques. Leukapheresis yielded between about 0.94 and 10 billion PBMCs per donor. On the study overall, not on this receptor specifically: Only blood was sampled, and tissue TCR repertoires likely differ from those in blood. Based on pairwise subsampling, the degree of clonotype sharing among donors was expected to be affected by sequencing depth. Sharing across a handful of donors was observed for roughly 5% of naive CD4, 3% to 3.5% of naive CD8, over 2% of memory CD4, and around 0.44% of memory CD8 clonotypes. Even with the large sequencing depth, rarefaction of the sorted-subset datasets indicated that sequencing was incomplete. Compared with non-shared clonotypes, clonotypes shared by all four sorted-subset donors had higher generation probabilities. The genetic and exposure-history diversity represented was limited by the small number of donors. Larger estimated clonotype richness was generally found for naive subsets than for memory subsets.

Using the deep immunoSEQ assay, multiplex PCR amplified TCR CDR3 regions from genomic DNA. Extracted genomic DNA from each cell subset was spread evenly across all wells of several immunoSEQ 96-well plates, with each plate serving as a replicate. Each replicate PCR for sorted subsets received around 200 ng genomic DNA, equal to about 30,000 T cell genomes. Purified libraries were quantified with a Qubit 3.0 fluorometer, sized on a Bioanalyzer 2100, and re-quantified with the KAPA Library Quantification kit. Each immunoSEQ 96-well plate was sequenced on its own single-read 150-cycle Illumina NextSeq 550 flow cell. The paper's data handling went like this. Because the immunoSEQ output included only junctional sequences and no quality scores, the filtering could not be the same as the filtering used for full-length reads. Sequences were annotated with PyIR, a Python wrapper for IgBLAST v1.9, and V/J genes and CDR3 were assigned using IMGT germline references. Reads were removed for weak V/J assignments (E-value above 1e-6), missing CDR3, stop codons, out-of-frame junctions, or ambiguous translated residues. V3J clonotypes were defined by identical inferred V gene, J gene, and CDR3 amino acid sequence. Percentage overlap between repertoires was computed as shared unique clonotypes divided by the size of the smaller repertoire. RTK rarefaction, the Chao1 estimator, and Recon v2.1 estimates of unobserved clonotypes were used to assess repertoire richness. Generation probabilities for all TCRbeta clonotypes obtained by the gDNA method from four donors were computed using OLGA. The table comes from immuneACCESS by way of TCRdb, which keeps in-frame sequences with V and J called. Part of the clones is missing from these tables; in studies checked, under half for an unresolved V gene and the rest for unknown reasons. V and J calls and clone size follow that table, whereas D and trimming were derived from the DNA. Across this sample there are about 980,000 clones, with over 75% seen only once. Together, the top ten hold approximately 1.5% of the sample.

The CDR3 numbers 16 residues from cysteine through phenylalanine. Only the CDR3 DNA is retained, 48 bases long and in frame from the first base. Reading the germline V gene gives CDR1 SNHLY and CDR2 FYNNEI. V lost 1 base and J lost 5 bases; the stretch between them is 18 bases long. This clone was detected ten times or more. Its antigen specificity is not known. No qualities accompany the bases; no much larger clone lies one base away. The donors were healthy, HIV-negative adults with no recently reported acute infections or vaccinations. Only Caucasian adults living in Nashville, Tennessee, USA were represented among the donors. CD4+ T cells were enriched by magnetic negative selection, after which naive cells were positively selected on CD45RA and the negative fraction was taken as the memory subset. After blood collection by leukapheresis, PBMCs were isolated using Ficoll-Histopaque density gradient centrifugation and then cryopreserved in the vapor phase of liquid nitrogen. Analytical flow cytometry was used to check the purity and quantity of each magnetically sorted T cell population. Genomic DNA was isolated from every sorted fraction and measured by UV absorbance on a Nanodrop 2000c.

Recombination connected TRBV2 to TRBJ2-7, with the D gene not clear enough to name. Sequencing was performed on memory CD4+ T cells sorted from blood. The cell subset or site label here, explained by the study, means: CD45RA-negative fraction. This receptor was identified in a man aged 18 to 29 in good health. The CDR3 protein is CASSEVLRTLGNEQYF. The DNA sequence is TGTGCCAGCAGTGAAGTTTTGAGGACCCTAGGGAACGAGCAGTACTTC.